The present entry profiles one T cell receptor beta chain with its context. Its antigen is not known. The V end lost 0 bases, the J end lost 0 bases, and 7 bases lay between the germline ends. The CDR3 totals 16 residues. Germline CDR1 reads SGHRS; CDR2 reads YFSETQ. This record comes from a study of T cells in pancreatic ductal adenocarcinoma. Study-level points and caveats: Results skew toward the minority of patients with early-stage disease. Compared with tumor, blood showed more total productive templates and roughly 8-fold more clonotypes. Tumor and blood clonality did not differ significantly, about 0.12 versus 0.079.

Surgery without prior neoadjuvant therapy was the treatment of the selected pancreatic ductal adenocarcinoma patients. Sequencing was performed with immunoSEQ multiplex PCR; in TCRdb, only in-frame clones are kept and a portion is missing. The table has around 10,000 clones, roughly 89% seen once. V is TRBV5-1 and J is TRBJ2-6; unclear D gene. The receptor was derived from a human donor with pancreatic ductal adenocarcinoma. The specimen was PBMCs. CDR3 amino acids: CASSLGSGSGANVLTF. CDR3 bases: TGCGCCAGCAGCTTGGGGTCAGGCTCTGGGGCCAACGTCCTGACTTTC.